These 22 T cell receptor beta chains share one sample of origin, sequenced in a study of Graves' ophthalmopathy and Graves' hyperthyroidism. RNA transcripts provided the template for amplifying TCR beta CDR3 regions. HTBI primers were used in a first-round RT-PCR, which preceded a second-round multiplex PCR. Each CDR3 protein is one row after TCRdb ran MiXCR on the multiplex PCR reads. The sample records about 380,000 distinct CDR3 sequences, 15% to 19% being singletons. Sequenced material: peripheral blood. These receptors all come from a woman aged 18 to 35 with stable Graves' hyperthyroidism.

In this sample, this clonotype turned up many times. CDR3 residues: CATGQNQETQYF. CDR3 bases: TGTGCCACCGGACAGAACCAAGAGACCCAGTACTTC. The chain joins TRBV27 to TRBJ2-5, with a possible D match to TRBD1 (6 bases). Per the germline V gene, CDR1 is MNHEY and CDR2 is SMNVEV (reference sequence). The CDR3 is made up of 12 amino acids. V dropped 10 bases and J dropped 0 bases, with 9 bases sitting between them.

This clonotype was detected many times. The gene calls are TRBV18 and TRBJ2-6; TRBD2 is a possible D gene (5 bases). V was cut by 0 bases and J by 0 bases, with 6 bases left in between. CDR3 length equals 16 residues. From germline, CDR1 is KGHSH and CDR2 LQKENI. In DNA, the CDR3 is TGTGCCAGCTCACCACCGGGGAGCTCTGGGGCCAACGTCCTGACTTTC. Protein product: CASSPPGSSGANVLTF.

This clonotype was recorded many times. V and J are TRBV6-5 and TRBJ1-1, with D uncertain. V was cut by 2 bases and J by 7 bases, with 11 bases left in between. CDR1 and CDR2 (germline): MNHEY, SVGAGI. CDR3 size: 13 residues. The CDR3 region is CASSYPTIVEAFF. Here the CDR3 DNA reads TGTGCCAGCAGTTACCCTACCATCGTTGAAGCTTTCTTT.

This rearrangement joins TRBV3-1 to TRBJ2-5; 11 bases are a match to TRBD2. Unmatched junction bases numbered 6, after V lost 4 bases and J lost 5 bases. This CDR3 is built from 15 residues. The germline V gene encodes CDR1 LGHDT and CDR2 YNNKEL (reference sequence). CDR3 sequence reads: CASSRLSGGAETQYF. In nucleotides, the CDR3 is TGTGCCAGCAGCCGACTTAGCGGGGGGGCGGAGACCCAGTACTTC.

This clonotype was observed many times. The chain has TRBV7-3 and TRBJ1-2; D not certain. The CDR3 spans 14 residues. Trimming left V 1 base short and J 7 bases short, with 13 bases between. Germline V gene data show CDR1 as SGHTA and CDR2 as FQGTGA. The CDR3 is CASSLKPSGSGYTF. The DNA for the CDR3 is TGTGCCAGCAGCTTAAAGCCCTCGGGGTCTGGCTACACCTTC.

This clonotype has only one observation. Given a much more abundant clone one base away, this may be a read error. This chain's CDR3 is CSASRGNYEQYF. The CDR3 DNA reads as TGCAGTGCTAGTAGGGGAAACTACGAGCAGTACTTC. The chain employs TRBV20-1 and TRBJ2-7; tentatively, D is TRBD1 (5 bases). Germline V CDR1 and CDR2: DFQATT, SNEGSKA (reference sequence). This CDR3 comprises 12 residues. V was clipped by 3 bases and J by 3 bases, with 9 bases between them.

This clonotype was counted ten times or more. V and J are TRBV12-3 or TRBV12-4 and TRBJ1-6, with a possible D match to TRBD1 (6 bases). With 4 bases removed from V and 7 bases from J, the gap between germline ends came to 17 bases. The CDR3 is 16 residues long. This CDR3 reads CASSSAGQLGNSPLHF. CDR3 bases: TGTGCCAGCAGTTCAGCCGGACAGCTTGGAAATTCACCCCTCCACTTT.

V and J are TRBV24-1 and TRBJ2-2, with D possibly called TRBD1 or TRBD2 (5 bases each). Germline CDR1 is KGHDR and CDR2 is SFDVKD. Trimming removed 5 bases from V and 1 base from J, with 10 bases in between. This CDR3 contains 15 residues. The CDR3 region is CATSAGTLNTGELFF. Here the CDR3 DNA reads TGTGCCACCAGTGCCGGGACCCTGAACACCGGGGAGCTGTTTTTT.

In its sample, this clonotype was seen many times. This chain uses TRBV9 with TRBJ2-5, with D possibly TRBD2 on 5 matching bases. CDR3 length: 15 amino acids. From germline, CDR1 is SGDLS and CDR2 YYNGEE. Trimming stripped 2 bases from V and 2 bases from J, with 13 bases between. CDR3 sequence: CASSVRSGSQETQYF. The CDR3 nucleotides are TGTGCCAGCAGCGTTAGAAGCGGCTCTCAAGAGACCCAGTACTTC.

In its sample, this clonotype was seen a few times. One junction end disagrees with the germline gene, perhaps due to a read error. The CDR3 sequence: CVSSPLTGTQETQYF. The CDR3 DNA reads TGTGTCAGCAGCCCCCTGACAGGTACCCAAGAGACCCAGTACTTC. The rearrangement uses TRBV13 and TRBJ2-5; the D gene is possibly TRBD1 (6 bases). This CDR3 is 15 amino acids long. CDR1 PRHDT and CDR2 FYEKMQ come from the germline V gene (reference sequence).

The sample holds many counts of this clonotype. The rearrangement uses TRBV2 and TRBJ1-5; no clear D. Germline loops: CDR1 SNHLY, CDR2 FYNNEI. The ends were cut back, 6 bases at V and 2 bases at J, with 23 bases in the middle. The CDR3 length is 18 residues. CDR3 sequence: CASSPPRRPGIGNQPQHF. DNA for the CDR3: TGTGCCAGCAGCCCCCCTCGTAGGCCCGGGATCGGCAATCAGCCCCAGCATTTT.

This clonotype was seen ten or more times. The rearrangement links TRBV27 to TRBJ1-1; no clear D gene. With 6 bases removed from V and 3 bases from J, the gap between germline ends came to 17 bases. Germline assignment: CDR1 MNHEY and CDR2 SMNVEV (reference sequence). The CDR3 totals 15 residues. CDR3 in amino acids: CASSRASRRDTEAFF. As DNA, the CDR3 is TGTGCCAGCAGCCGGGCCAGCCGGAGGGACACTGAAGCTTTCTTT.

This clonotype has ten or more counts. J is TRBJ2-7 and V is TRBV2; a possible D gene is TRBD1 (7 bases). The CDR3 sequence is 14 residues long. Trimming took 9 bases from V and 0 from J, leaving 15 bases between them. Germline V gives CDR1 SNHLY, CDR2 FYNNEI. The chain's CDR3 is CASRGHGGSYEQYF. For the CDR3, the DNA is TGTGCCAGTAGGGGGCACGGGGGCTCCTACGAGCAGTACTTC.

The table lists this clonotype with many counts. Mismatch with germline at one junction end may stem from a read error. The J gene is TRBJ2-5, the V gene TRBV13, with D uncertain. This CDR3 has 13 amino acids. In germline, CDR1 is PRHDT, CDR2 FYEKMQ (reference sequence). The DNA for the CDR3 is TGTGCCAGCAGCTTAGAGGCGCAAGAGGCCCAGTACTTC. It translates to CASSLEAQEAQYF.

This clonotype was seen repeatedly, ten times or more. This chain uses TRBV15 with TRBJ1-1, with no clear D. The germline V gene has CDR1 LNHNV and CDR2 YYDKDF (reference sequence). V lost 2 bases and J lost 0, with 10 bases in between. This CDR3 has 15 residues. The CDR3, as DNA: TGTGCCACCAGCAGATCACAGTTTTTGAACACTGAAGCTTTCTTT. Residues: CATSRSQFLNTEAFF.

This clonotype was seen many times. This sequence joins TRBV5-1 and TRBJ1-1; D unclear. The germline gives CDR1 SGHRS, CDR2 YFSETQ. The CDR3 sequence is 18 residues long. V was pared by 1 base and J by 1 base, with 20 bases between. The CDR3 coding sequence is TGCGCCAGCAGCTTGCTCGGATGGAAGCCTAGTGAGAACACTGAAGCTTTCTTT. As protein: CASSLLGWKPSENTEAFF.

The chain is built from TRBV20-1 and TRBJ1-1, with D possibly matching TRBD1 (5 bases). The germline CDR1 and CDR2 sequences are DFQATT and SNEGSKA (reference sequence). V shed 0 bases and J shed 2 bases, with 10 bases lying between them. The CDR3 spans 14 residues. CDR3 nucleotides: TGCAGTGCTAGAGATAAGACAGCCAACACTGAAGCTTTCTTT. It encodes CSARDKTANTEAFF.

This clonotype was seen repeatedly, ten times or more. The CDR3 region is CASSEGLVEGELFF. The CDR3 DNA sequence: TGTGCCAGCAGTGAGGGACTAGTCGAAGGGGAGCTGTTTTTT. This chain joins TRBV6-1 and TRBJ2-2; 8 nucleotides align to TRBD2. The CDR3 has 14 residues. In germline, CDR1 is MNHNS, CDR2 SASEGT. V shed 3 bases and J 8 bases; nucleotides not matched to a gene: 5.

This clonotype appeared many times. This rearrangement joins TRBV6-2 or TRBV6-3 to TRBJ2-2; a possible D gene is TRBD1 (5 bases). V was cut by 0 bases and J by 7 bases, with 21 bases left in between. The germline gives CDR1 MNHEY, CDR2 SVGEGT. The CDR3 runs to 18 residues. Here the CDR3 DNA reads TGTGCCAGCAGTTACTCGATTTCAGGGCGTGAAGCAGTCGGGGAGCTGTTTTTT. Amino acids: CASSYSISGREAVGELFF.

This clonotype has a count of ten or more. The J gene is TRBJ2-7, the V gene TRBV12-3 or TRBV12-4; D is perhaps TRBD2 (6 bases). Trimming cost V 1 base and J 1 base, with 20 bases left between them. This CDR3 is 18 amino acids long. The CDR3 nucleotides read TGTGCCAGCAGTTTAGGTTACCCTAGCGTGGGGGGTTCCTACGAGCAGTACTTC. Its protein product is CASSLGYPSVGGSYEQYF.

This clonotype was seen ten or more times. In nucleotides, the CDR3 is TGTGCCAGCATTATAGGGGGGGGGTCTGAAGCTTTCTTT. Its protein is CASIIGGGSEAFF. The chain employs TRBV12-3 or TRBV12-4 and TRBJ1-1, with D maybe TRBD1 (6 bases). The ends were cut back, 7 bases at V and 6 bases at J, with 15 bases in the middle. The CDR3 covers 13 residues.

This clonotype was seen many times. This chain connects TRBV12-3 or TRBV12-4 to TRBJ1-2; D call uncertain. This CDR3 has 13 residues. Trimming stripped 3 bases from V and 4 bases from J, with 9 bases between. The CDR3 nucleotides read TGTGCCAGCAGTTTCCACTCCCTCTATGGCTACACCTTC. Residues: CASSFHSLYGYTF.